This T cell receptor (beta chain) originates from a study of response to subunit inactivated influenza vaccine. TCRdb analysed the RT-PCR reads with MiXCR anew, one entry per CDR3 protein. This sample carries about 800,000 distinct CDR3 sequences, 21% of them seen once, and the ten largest clones take roughly 10%. The germline CDR1 and CDR2 sequences are KGHSH and LQKENI. This CDR3 comprises 16 residues. V lost 3 bases, J lost 2 bases, and 8 bases stayed unmatched. Worth noting for this clonotype: Antigen specificity is unknown.

Study outcomes and limitations: Authors suggested few new T cells are recruited by each seasonal influenza vaccination.

The chain links TRBV18 to TRBJ2-7; 9 bases map to TRBD2. The sample in question was PBMCs from blood, obtained roughly 5 days after vaccination. This clonotype was sampled from a man between 50 and 59 years old who received an inactivated influenza vaccine. As DNA, the CDR3 is TGTGCCAGCTCACCGGTAAGCGGGAGGCCCGCCTACGAGCAGTACTTC. Its translation: CASSPVSGRPAYEQYF.